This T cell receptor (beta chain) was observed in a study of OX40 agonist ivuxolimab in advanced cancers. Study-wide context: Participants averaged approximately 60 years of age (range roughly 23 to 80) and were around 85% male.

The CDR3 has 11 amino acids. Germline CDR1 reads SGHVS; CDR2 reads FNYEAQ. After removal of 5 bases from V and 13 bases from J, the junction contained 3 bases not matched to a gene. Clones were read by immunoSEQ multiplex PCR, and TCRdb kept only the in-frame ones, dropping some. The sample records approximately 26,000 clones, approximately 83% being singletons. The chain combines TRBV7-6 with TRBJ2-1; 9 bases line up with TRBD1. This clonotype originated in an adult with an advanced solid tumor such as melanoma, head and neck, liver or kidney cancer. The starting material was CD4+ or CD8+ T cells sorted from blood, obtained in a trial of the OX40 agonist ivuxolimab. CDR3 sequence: CASSRTGVQFF. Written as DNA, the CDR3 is TGTGCCAGCAGCCGGACAGGGGTTCAGTTCTTC. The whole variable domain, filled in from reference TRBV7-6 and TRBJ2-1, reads GAGVSQSPRYKVTKRGQDVALRCDPISGHVSLYWYRQALGQGPEFLTYFNYEAQQDKSGLPNDRFSAERPEGSISTLTIQRTEQRDSAMYRCASSRTGVQFFGPGTRLTVL.